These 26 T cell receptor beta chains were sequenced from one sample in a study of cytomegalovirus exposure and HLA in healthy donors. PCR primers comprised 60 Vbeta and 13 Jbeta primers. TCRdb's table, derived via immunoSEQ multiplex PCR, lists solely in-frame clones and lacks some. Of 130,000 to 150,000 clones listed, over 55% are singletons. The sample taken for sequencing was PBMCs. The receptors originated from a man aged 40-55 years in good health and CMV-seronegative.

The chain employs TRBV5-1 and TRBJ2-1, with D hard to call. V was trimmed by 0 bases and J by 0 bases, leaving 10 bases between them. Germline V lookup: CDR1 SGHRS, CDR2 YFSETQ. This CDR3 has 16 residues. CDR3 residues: CASSLDGRSSYNEQFF. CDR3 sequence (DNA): TGCGCCAGCAGCTTGGATGGGCGAAGCTCCTACAATGAGCAGTTCTTC. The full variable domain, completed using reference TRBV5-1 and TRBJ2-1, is KAGVTQTPRYLIKTRGQQVTLSCSPISGHRSVSWYQQTPGQGLQFLFEYFSETQRNKGNFPGRFSGRQFSNSRSEMNVSTLELGDSALYLCASSLDGRSSYNEQFFGPGTRLTVL.

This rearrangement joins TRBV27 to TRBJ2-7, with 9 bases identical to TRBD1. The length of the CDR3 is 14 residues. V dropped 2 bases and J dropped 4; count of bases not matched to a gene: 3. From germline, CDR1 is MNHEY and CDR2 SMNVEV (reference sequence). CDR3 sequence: CASSLTGGLYEQYF. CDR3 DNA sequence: TGTGCCAGCAGTTTAACAGGGGGCTTGTACGAGCAGTACTTC.

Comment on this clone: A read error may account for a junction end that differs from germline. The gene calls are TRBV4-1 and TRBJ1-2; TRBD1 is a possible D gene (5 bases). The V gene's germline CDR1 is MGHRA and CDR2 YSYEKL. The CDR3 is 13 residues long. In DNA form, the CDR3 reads TGCGCCAGCAGACCTACAGGTAACTATGGCTACCCCTTC. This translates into CASRPTGNYGYPF.

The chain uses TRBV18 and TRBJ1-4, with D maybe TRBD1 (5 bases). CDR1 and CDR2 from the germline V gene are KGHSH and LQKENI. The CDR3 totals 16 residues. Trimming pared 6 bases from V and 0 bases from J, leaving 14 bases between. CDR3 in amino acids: CASSQEGLSTNEKLFF. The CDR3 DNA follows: TGTGCCAGCTCCCAGGAGGGGCTATCAACTAATGAAAAACTGTTTTTT. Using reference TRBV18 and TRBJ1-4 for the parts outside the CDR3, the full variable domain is NAGVMQNPRHLVRRRGQEARLRCSPMKGHSHVYWYRQLPEEGLKFMVYLQKENIIDESGMPKERFSAEFPKEGPSILRIQQVVRGDSAAYFCASSQEGLSTNEKLFFGSGTQLSVL.

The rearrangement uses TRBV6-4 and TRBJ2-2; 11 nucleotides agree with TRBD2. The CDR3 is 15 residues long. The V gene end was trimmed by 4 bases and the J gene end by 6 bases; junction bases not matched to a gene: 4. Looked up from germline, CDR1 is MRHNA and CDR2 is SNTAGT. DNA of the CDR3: TGTGCCAGCAGTGTCCTAGCGGGGGGAGCCGGGGAGCTGTTTTTT. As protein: CASSVLAGGAGELFF.

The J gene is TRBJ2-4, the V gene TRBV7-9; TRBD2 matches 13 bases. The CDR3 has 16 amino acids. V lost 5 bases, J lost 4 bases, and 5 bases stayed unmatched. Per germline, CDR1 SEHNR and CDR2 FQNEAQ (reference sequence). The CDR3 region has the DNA TGTGCCAGCAGCCAGGGACTAGCGGGACCAAAAAACATTCAGTACTTC. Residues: CASSQGLAGPKNIQYF.

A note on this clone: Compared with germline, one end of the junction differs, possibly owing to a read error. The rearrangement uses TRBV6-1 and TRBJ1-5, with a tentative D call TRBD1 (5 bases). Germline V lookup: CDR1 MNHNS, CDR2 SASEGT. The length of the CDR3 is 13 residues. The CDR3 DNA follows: TGTGCCAGCAGGGAGCCAGGGATCCAGCCCCAGAATTTT. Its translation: CASREPGIQPQNF.

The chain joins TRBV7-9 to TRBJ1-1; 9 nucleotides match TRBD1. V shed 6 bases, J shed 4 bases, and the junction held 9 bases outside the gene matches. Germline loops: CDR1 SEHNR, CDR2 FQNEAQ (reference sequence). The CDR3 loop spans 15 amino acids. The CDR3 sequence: CASSFPTGGGTEAFF. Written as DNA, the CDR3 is TGTGCCAGCAGTTTCCCGACAGGGGGTGGCACTGAAGCTTTCTTT.

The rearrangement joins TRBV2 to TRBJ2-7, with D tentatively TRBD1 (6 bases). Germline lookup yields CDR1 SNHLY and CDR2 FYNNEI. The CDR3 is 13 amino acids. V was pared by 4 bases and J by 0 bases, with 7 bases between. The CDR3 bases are TGTGCCAGCAGTGTACAGGGCTCCTACGAGCAGTACTTC. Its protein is CASSVQGSYEQYF. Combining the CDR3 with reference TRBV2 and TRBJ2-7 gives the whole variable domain EPEVTQTPSHQVTQMGQEVILRCVPISNHLYFYWYRQILGQKVEFLVSFYNNEISEKSEIFDDQFSVERPDGSNFTLKIRSTKLEDSAMYFCASSVQGSYEQYFGPGTRLTVT.

The CDR3: CASSRNTGTGGYEQYF. CDR3 nucleotides: TGCGCCAGCAGCCGTAACACCGGGACAGGGGGCTACGAGCAGTACTTC. The chain employs TRBV5-1 and TRBJ2-7, with 11 bases matching TRBD1. Unmatched junction bases numbered 9, after V lost 4 bases and J lost 3 bases. This CDR3 is built from 16 residues. CDR1 is SGHRS and CDR2 is YFSETQ in the germline V gene.

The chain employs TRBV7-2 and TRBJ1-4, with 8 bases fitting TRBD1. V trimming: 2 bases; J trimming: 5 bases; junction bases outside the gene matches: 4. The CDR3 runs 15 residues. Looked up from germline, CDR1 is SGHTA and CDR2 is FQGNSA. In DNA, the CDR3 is TGTGCCAGCAGCTTAATCCAGGGGGCCAATGAAAAACTGTTTTTT. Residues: CASSLIQGANEKLFF.

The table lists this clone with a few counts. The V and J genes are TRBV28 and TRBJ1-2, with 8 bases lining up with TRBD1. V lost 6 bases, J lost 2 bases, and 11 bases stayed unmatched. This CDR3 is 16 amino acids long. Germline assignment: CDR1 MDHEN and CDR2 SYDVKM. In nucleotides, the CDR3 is TGTGCCAGCAGCCGCCTCTTCAGGGGGCGAAACTATGGCTACACCTTC. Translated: CASSRLFRGRNYGYTF.

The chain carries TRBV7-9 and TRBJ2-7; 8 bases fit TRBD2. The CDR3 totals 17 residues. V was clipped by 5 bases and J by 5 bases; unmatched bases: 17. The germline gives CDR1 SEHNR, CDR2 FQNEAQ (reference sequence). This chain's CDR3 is CASSVPVGTRGVNEQYF. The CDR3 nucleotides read TGTGCCAGCAGCGTACCCGTGGGGACTAGGGGCGTAAACGAGCAGTACTTC.

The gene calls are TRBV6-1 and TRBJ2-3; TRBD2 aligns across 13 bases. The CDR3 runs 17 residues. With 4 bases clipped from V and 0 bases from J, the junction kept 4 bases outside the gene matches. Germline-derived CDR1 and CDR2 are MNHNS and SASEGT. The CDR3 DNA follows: TGTGCCAGCAGTGGACTAGCGGGGGGCTCCAGCACAGATACGCAGTATTTT. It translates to CASSGLAGGSSTDTQYF.

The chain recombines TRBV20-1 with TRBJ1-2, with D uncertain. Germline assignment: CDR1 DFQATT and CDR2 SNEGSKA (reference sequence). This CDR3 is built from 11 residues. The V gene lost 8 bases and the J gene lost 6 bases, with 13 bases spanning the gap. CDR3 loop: CSTISTDGYTF. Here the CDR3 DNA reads TGCAGTACTATTTCCACGGATGGCTACACCTTC.

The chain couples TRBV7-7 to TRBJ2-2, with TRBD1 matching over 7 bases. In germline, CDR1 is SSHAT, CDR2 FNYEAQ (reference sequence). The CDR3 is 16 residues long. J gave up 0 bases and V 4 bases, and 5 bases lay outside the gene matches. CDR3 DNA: TGTGCCAGCAGCTCAAGGACAGGCGCGAACACCGGGGAGCTGTTTTTT. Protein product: CASSSRTGANTGELFF.

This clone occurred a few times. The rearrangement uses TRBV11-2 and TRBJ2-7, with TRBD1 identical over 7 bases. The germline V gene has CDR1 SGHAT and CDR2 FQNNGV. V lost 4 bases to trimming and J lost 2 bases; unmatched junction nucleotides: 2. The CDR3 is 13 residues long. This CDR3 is CASSYRGPYEQYF. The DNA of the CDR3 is TGTGCCAGCAGCTACAGGGGCCCCTACGAGCAGTACTTC.

DNA of the CDR3: TGTGCCAGCAGCAACAGGGGTCCCTACGGGGAGCTGTTTTTT. Amino acid sequence: CASSNRGPYGELFF. This rearrangement joins TRBV4-2 to TRBJ2-2, with TRBD1 identical over 7 bases. This CDR3 spans 14 amino acids. Trimming cost V 5 bases and J 7 bases; bases outside gene matches: 7. Per germline, CDR1 LGHNA and CDR2 YNFKEQ.

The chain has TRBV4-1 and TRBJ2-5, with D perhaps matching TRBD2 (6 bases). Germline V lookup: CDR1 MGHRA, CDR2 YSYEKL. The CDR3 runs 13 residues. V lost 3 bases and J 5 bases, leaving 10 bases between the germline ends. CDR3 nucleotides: TGCGCCAGCAGCCAGGTGACTAGTGAGACCCAGTACTTC. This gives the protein CASSQVTSETQYF.

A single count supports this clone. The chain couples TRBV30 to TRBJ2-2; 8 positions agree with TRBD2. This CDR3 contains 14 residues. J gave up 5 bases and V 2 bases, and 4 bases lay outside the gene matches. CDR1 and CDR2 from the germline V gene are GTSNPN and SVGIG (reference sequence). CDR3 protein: CAWSYGGGTGELFF. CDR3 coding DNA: TGTGCCTGGAGTTACGGCGGGGGGACCGGGGAGCTGTTTTTT.

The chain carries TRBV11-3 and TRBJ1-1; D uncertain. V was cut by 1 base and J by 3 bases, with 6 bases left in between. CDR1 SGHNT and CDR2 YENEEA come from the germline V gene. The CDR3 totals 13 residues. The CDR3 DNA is TGTGCCAGCAGCTTAGCACAGCACACTGAAGCTTTCTTT. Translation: CASSLAQHTEAFF.

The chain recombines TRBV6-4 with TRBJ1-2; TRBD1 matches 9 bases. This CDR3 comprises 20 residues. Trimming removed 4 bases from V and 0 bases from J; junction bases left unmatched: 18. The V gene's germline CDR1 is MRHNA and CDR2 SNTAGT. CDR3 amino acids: CASSASPGQGIGAANYGYTF. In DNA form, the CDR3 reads TGTGCCAGCAGTGCATCTCCGGGACAGGGAATAGGGGCTGCTAACTATGGCTACACCTTC.

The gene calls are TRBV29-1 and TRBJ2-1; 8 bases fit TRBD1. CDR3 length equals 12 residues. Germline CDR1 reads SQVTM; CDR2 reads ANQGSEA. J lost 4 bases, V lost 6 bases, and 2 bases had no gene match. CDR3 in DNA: TGCAGCGTCGGACAGGGATACAATGAGCAGTTCTTC. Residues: CSVGQGYNEQFF.

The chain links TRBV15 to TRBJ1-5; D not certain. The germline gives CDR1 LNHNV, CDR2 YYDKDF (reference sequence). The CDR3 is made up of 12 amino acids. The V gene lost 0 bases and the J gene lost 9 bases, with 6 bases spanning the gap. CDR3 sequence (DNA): TGTGCCACCAGCAGAGATATGCGGCCCCAGCATTTT. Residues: CATSRDMRPQHF.

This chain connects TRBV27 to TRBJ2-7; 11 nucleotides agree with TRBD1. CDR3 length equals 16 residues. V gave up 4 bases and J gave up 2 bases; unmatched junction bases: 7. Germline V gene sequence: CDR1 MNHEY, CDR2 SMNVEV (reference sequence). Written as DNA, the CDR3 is TGTGCCAGCAGTTCCGGGACAGGGGGTTCGACCTACGAGCAGTACTTC. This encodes CASSSGTGGSTYEQYF.

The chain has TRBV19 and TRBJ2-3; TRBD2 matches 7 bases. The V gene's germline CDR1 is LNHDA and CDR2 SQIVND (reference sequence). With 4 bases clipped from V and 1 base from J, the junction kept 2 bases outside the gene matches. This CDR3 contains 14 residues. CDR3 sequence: CASSTLAGTDTQYF. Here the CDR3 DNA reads TGTGCCAGTAGTACCCTAGCGGGCACAGATACGCAGTATTTT.